The clone carrying this T cell receptor (beta chain) has more than one count but fewer than ten. Its antigen is currently unknown. This CDR3 is built from 16 residues. V was cut by 1 base and J by 0 bases, with 13 bases left in between. Germline-derived CDR1 and CDR2 are MGHRA and YSYEKL. This sample is drawn from a study of cytomegalovirus exposure and HLA in healthy donors. Background on the study: There were 300 to 400 genotyped donors. Of these, about 81% fell in the genetic ancestry cluster associated with self-reported Caucasian donors.

Primers included in the PCR were 60 Vbeta and 13 Jbeta primers. Clones were sequenced by immunoSEQ multiplex PCR, and TCRdb holds only the in-frame ones, with some missing. The table has approximately 110,000 clones, about four fifths seen once; the top ten hold 22%. Whole-study results and caveats: By a later analysis, the bulk of CMV-associated TCR beta chains appeared HLA-restricted. V segments that were indistinguishable, TRBV6-2 and TRBV6-3 among them, were omitted from analysis. Researchers catalogued about 160 TCR beta chains as cytomegalovirus-associated.

The sequenced sample consisted of PBMCs. The chain is built from TRBV4-1 and TRBJ2-7; no firm D call. The origin of this receptor is a man younger than 45 in good health and CMV-seropositive. CDR3 in amino acids: CASSQVVSRRSYEQYF. In DNA, the CDR3 is TGCGCCAGCAGCCAAGTAGTATCTAGGCGCTCCTACGAGCAGTACTTC.